These T cell receptor beta chains were read from a single sample in a study of identical twins. TCRdb recomputed calls from the 5' RACE reads with MiXCR, one row per CDR3 protein. The data show 1.5 million to 2 million distinct CDR3 sequences, with about 32% seen just once and about 0.27% held by the top ten. Sample: cord blood. These receptors all stem from a newborn girl in good health. Each CDR3 is given with its conserved first and last residue. D genes are given only for firm matches. Size values are once, few and many counts, or a class for expanded clones, and some rows have none.

d_gene	v_gene	j_gene	abundance	CDR3aa	CDR3nt
.	TRBV12-3/TRBV12-4	TRBJ1-2	.	CASSFVDYGYTF	TGTGCCAGCAGTTTTGTGGATTATGGCTACACCTTC
TRBD1	TRBV15	TRBJ1-2	.	CATSGDRGSVGYTF	TGTGCCACAAGCGGGGACAGGGGGAGTGTTGGCTACACCTTC
.	TRBV29-1	TRBJ2-5	many	CSPRQTQYF	TGCAGCCCACGACAGACCCAGTACTTC
.	TRBV27	TRBJ2-5	once	CASRKGLIYEQYF	TGTGCCAGCAGGAAGGGACTGATCTATGAGCAGTACTTC
.	TRBV6-2/TRBV6-3	TRBJ1-5	once	CASGNRPQHF	TGTGCCAGTGGTAATCGGCCCCAGCATTTT
.	TRBV27	TRBJ2-1	.	CASSSAGAYEQFF	TGTGCCAGCAGTTCGGCAGGGGCGTATGAGCAGTTCTTC
.	TRBV12-3/TRBV12-4	TRBJ1-1	.	CASSFSFTGRVTEAFF	TGTGCCAGCAGTTTTAGTTTTACAGGGCGGGTCACTGAAGCTTTCTTT
.	TRBV5-1	TRBJ1-1	.	CAGSLERNTEAFF	TGCGCCGGCAGCTTGGAACGGAACACTGAAGCTTTCTTT
TRBD2	TRBV5-1	TRBJ2-3	.	CASSLASGGSTSTDTQYF	TGCGCCAGCAGCTTGGCTAGCGGGGGAAGTACTAGCACAGATACGCAGTATTTT
.	TRBV6-1	TRBJ2-3	few	CASSVVSTRHTDTQYF	TGTGCCAGCAGTGTAGTGTCTACCCGTCACACAGATACGCAGTATTTT
.	TRBV12-3/TRBV12-4	TRBJ2-3	.	CASSSALPLTYFTDTQYF	TGTGCCAGCAGTTCAGCTCTTCCGTTGACGTACTTCACAGATACGCAGTATTTT
TRBD1	TRBV7-9	TRBJ1-4	.	CASSPRPTGANEKLFF	TGTGCCAGCAGCCCAAGGCCGACAGGGGCTAATGAAAAACTGTTTTTT
TRBD1	TRBV3-1	TRBJ1-2	few	CASSPRDRGAHGYTF	TGTGCCAGCAGCCCCCGGGACAGGGGCGCCCATGGCTACACCTTC
TRBD1	TRBV5-1	TRBJ1-4	few	CASSLIGTGEKLFF	TGCGCCAGCAGCTTGATCGGGACAGGAGAAAAACTGTTTTTT
TRBD2	TRBV27	TRBJ2-5	.	CASSLPGLAVARQYF	TGTGCCAGCAGTTTACCGGGACTAGCCGTGGCAAGGCAGTACTTC
.	TRBV21-1	TRBJ2-1	.	CASSMTSGRGRNEQFF	TGTGCCAGCAGTATGACTAGCGGGAGAGGGAGGAATGAGCAGTTCTTC
.	TRBV3-1	TRBJ2-1	.	CASSQRHPTSSYNEQFF	TGTGCCAGCAGCCAGCGACACCCGACTAGCTCCTACAATGAGCAGTTCTTC
.	TRBV5-1	TRBJ2-1	.	CASGAWADIPYNEQFF	TGCGCCAGCGGGGCCTGGGCGGATATCCCCTACAATGAGCAGTTCTTC
.	TRBV28	TRBJ2-7	.	CASSNGQGTYEQYF	TGTGCCAGCAGTAACGGGCAGGGTACCTACGAGCAGTACTTC
.	TRBV6-1	TRBJ2-2	.	CASSANLRGGELFF	TGTGCCAGCAGTGCAAACCTACGGGGTGGGGAGCTGTTTTTT
.	TRBV3-1	TRBJ2-6	few	CASRSRSGANVLTF	TGTGCCAGCAGGTCTAGATCCGGGGCCAACGTCCTGACTTTC
.	TRBV7-2	TRBJ2-7	few	CASSLARTVSFYEQYF	TGTGCCAGCAGCTTAGCGAGGACCGTCTCCTTCTACGAGCAGTACTTC
TRBD2	TRBV5-1	TRBJ2-7	few	CASSLERGRADEQYF	TGCGCCAGCAGCTTGGAGCGCGGGAGGGCCGACGAGCAGTACTTC
TRBD1	TRBV5-1	TRBJ1-2	many	CASSMTGDYGYTF	TGCGCCAGCAGCATGACAGGGGACTATGGCTACACCTTC
TRBD1	TRBV13	TRBJ2-7	few	CASSSTGTASYEQYF	TGTGCCAGCAGCTCCACCGGGACAGCATCCTACGAGCAGTACTTC
.	TRBV3-1	TRBJ1-1	few	CASSFSSGLIAVNTEAFF	TGTGCCAGCAGCTTCAGTTCTGGTCTGATTGCAGTGAACACTGAAGCTTTCTTT
.	TRBV4-2	TRBJ2-4	few	CASSQDLANLAKNIQYF	TGTGCCAGCAGCCAAGATCTAGCGAACTTAGCCAAAAACATTCAGTACTTC
TRBD1	TRBV5-1	TRBJ1-2	.	CASRPDRVNYGYTF	TGCGCCAGCAGACCCGACAGGGTTAACTATGGCTACACCTTC
TRBD2	TRBV5-1	TRBJ2-1	.	CASSFSTSGGAYNEQFF	TGCGCCAGCAGCTTTTCCACTAGCGGGGGGGCCTACAATGAGCAGTTCTTC
.	TRBV5-5	TRBJ1-4	few	CASSLVSGSGEKLFF	TGTGCCAGCAGCTTGGTGTCCGGGAGTGGGGAAAAACTGTTTTTT
.	TRBV28	TRBJ2-5	few	CASSLALDQETQYF	TGTGCCAGCAGTTTAGCTTTAGACCAAGAGACCCAGTACTTC
TRBD2	TRBV6-5	TRBJ2-7	few	CASSPLAGGPGFEQYF	TGTGCCAGCAGCCCTCTAGCGGGAGGGCCTGGGTTCGAGCAGTACTTC
TRBD1	TRBV5-1	TRBJ1-6	.	CASSLGQVDSPLHF	TGCGCCAGCAGCCTCGGACAGGTGGATTCACCCCTCCACTTT
.	TRBV21-1	TRBJ2-1	few	CASSKINEQFF	TGTGCCAGCAGCAAAATCAATGAGCAGTTCTTC
TRBD2	TRBV4-2	TRBJ2-5	.	CASSQDGTAGGLETQYF	TGTGCCAGCAGCCAAGATGGGACGGCGGGGGGGCTGGAGACCCAGTACTTC
.	TRBV7-9	TRBJ1-5	.	CACSLGHSSSNQPQHF	TGTGCCTGCAGCTTAGGTCACTCCTCCTCCAATCAGCCCCAGCATTTT
.	TRBV29-1	TRBJ2-7	.	CSVRGYSEQYF	TGCAGCGTTCGAGGGTACAGTGAGCAGTACTTC
.	TRBV28	TRBJ2-1	.	CASSSPETQFF	TGTGCCAGCAGTTCGCCGGAGACCCAGTTCTTC
TRBD2	TRBV2	TRBJ2-7	few	CASKVSGLAYEQYF	TGTGCCAGCAAGGTCTCGGGACTAGCCTACGAGCAGTACTTC
.	TRBV20-1	TRBJ1-5	.	CSASTGPLNQPQHF	TGCAGTGCTAGTACAGGCCCCCTCAATCAGCCCCAGCATTTT
TRBD1	TRBV29-1	TRBJ2-2	few	CSVTGGWNTGELFF	TGCAGCGTGACAGGGGGCTGGAACACCGGGGAGCTGTTTTTT
.	TRBV7-9	TRBJ2-7	.	CASSLQGTTYEQYF	TGTGCCAGCAGCTTACAGGGGACTACCTACGAGCAGTACTTC
.	TRBV28	TRBJ2-3	.	CASSPARGSSGTDTQYF	TGTGCCAGCAGCCCAGCCCGGGGCTCATCGGGCACAGATACGCAGTATTTT